This T cell receptor beta chain was profiled in a study of cytomegalovirus exposure and HLA in healthy donors. As to this clone: The antigen is unknown.

Only in-frame clones appear in the TCRdb table, and some are missing; sequencing was by immunoSEQ multiplex PCR. The sample has over 150,000 clones, around nine tenths seen once. The CDR3 spans 15 residues. Study-wide findings and caveats: Rarity held for most TCR sequences, but there were some public TCRs that occurred in many donors.

The sequenced material came from PBMCs. The TCR comes from a man younger than 35 in good health and CMV-seropositive. This chain links TRBV1 with TRBJ2-7; TRBD2, the table's D call, lacks a check against the DNA. TRBV1 is deemed a pseudogene. CDR3 bases: TGCACCAGCAGCCGAAGAGGGACTAGTCGCTACGAGCAGTACTTC. Protein sequence: CTSSRRGTSRYEQYF.